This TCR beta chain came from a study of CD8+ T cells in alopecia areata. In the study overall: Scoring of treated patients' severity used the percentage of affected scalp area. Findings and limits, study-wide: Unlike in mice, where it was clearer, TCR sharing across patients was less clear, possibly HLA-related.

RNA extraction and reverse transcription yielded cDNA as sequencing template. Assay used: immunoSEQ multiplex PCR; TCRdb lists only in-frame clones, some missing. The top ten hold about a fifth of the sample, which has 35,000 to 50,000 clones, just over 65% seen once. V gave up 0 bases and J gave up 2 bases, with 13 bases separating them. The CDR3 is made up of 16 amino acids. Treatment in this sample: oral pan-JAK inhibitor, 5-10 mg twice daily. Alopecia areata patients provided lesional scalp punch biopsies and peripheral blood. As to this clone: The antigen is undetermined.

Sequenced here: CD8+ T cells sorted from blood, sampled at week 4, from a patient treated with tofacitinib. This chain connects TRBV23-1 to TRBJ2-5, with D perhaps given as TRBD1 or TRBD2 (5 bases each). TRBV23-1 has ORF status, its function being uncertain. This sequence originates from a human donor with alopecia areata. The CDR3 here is CASSQSLGPGQETQYF. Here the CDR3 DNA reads TGCGCCAGCAGTCAATCGCTGGGGCCGGGGCAAGAGACCCAGTACTTC.